This entry is about one T cell receptor beta chain. Its antigen is not known. These data come from a study of cytomegalovirus exposure and HLA in healthy donors. The approximately 120-subject validation cohort, separate from the roughly 700-subject first cohort, included the donors. The V and J ends lost 4 bases and 5 bases respectively, with 13 bases between them. Per the germline V gene, CDR1 is SGDLS and CDR2 is YYNGEE. The CDR3 runs to 14 residues. Overall study results and limits: Subsequent analysis found a tendency for first-cohort TCR clusters to co-occur within the approximately 130 validation repertoires.

Method: immunoSEQ multiplex PCR; TCRdb's copy keeps in-frame clones and lacks some. The sample gives 200,000 to 250,000 clones, approximately 80% of which show up once; around an eighth is in the top ten. What was sequenced was PBMCs. The J gene is TRBJ1-5, the V gene TRBV9; unclear D gene. The receptor comes from a woman in her thirties in good health and CMV-seropositive. CDR3 sequence reads: CASSPSTAYQPQHF. The CDR3 nucleotides are TGTGCCAGCAGCCCCTCTACAGCTTATCAGCCCCAGCATTTT.